This T cell receptor beta chain is from a study of response to subunit inactivated influenza vaccine. This clonotype was counted many times. TCRdb processed the RT-PCR reads anew with MiXCR; each CDR3 protein has one entry. The sample includes more than 550,000 distinct CDR3 sequences, 10% to 12% of them seen just once. With 1 base clipped from V and 6 bases from J, the junction kept 11 bases outside the gene matches. CDR3 length equals 16 residues. Per the germline V gene, CDR1 is SQVTM and CDR2 is ANQGSEA. The data also belong to a second study, concerning T cells expressing NK-cell markers. That work contributes: UMIs accompanied the 5'RACE template switching by which TCR beta cDNA was made. CD3+CD56+NKG2C+, CD3+CD56+NKG2C- and CD3+CD56-NKG2C+ T cells, once sorted, supplied the TCR beta repertoires. Seven of the eight sequenced donors were HCMV-seropositive; one was seronegative. The share of CD8+ T cells held by dominant NKG2C+ clonotypes was about 1.0-7.5% in 5 or 6 donors.

Sequences were derived from PBMCs from blood, sampled on the day of vaccination. The receptor was isolated from a man aged 50-60 years who received an inactivated influenza vaccine. The genes are TRBV29-1 and TRBJ2-1, with 8 bases aligning to TRBD2. CDR3 amino acids: CSVEASGTRPFNEQFF. The CDR3 DNA reads TGCAGCGTTGAAGCCTCCGGGACTAGGCCGTTCAATGAGCAGTTCTTC.